Only one count was recorded for the clone carrying this T cell receptor beta chain. The sample originates from a study of blood T cell repertoires in COVID-19. As for the study in general: The samples span acute and convalescent COVID-19 from the United States, Italy and Spain. From T cells, B-cell-depleted T cells, or PBMCs came the material, which was cDNA or gDNA.

Study processing details: Reference gene primer amplification gave nucleated cell count estimates. Libraries were prepared by immunoSEQ multiplex PCR; TCRdb keeps only in-frame clonotypes and omits some of them. For V, J and clone size, that table is used; D and trimming come from the DNA. Of 250,000 to 400,000 clones listed, about nine tenths are singletons. This TCR was recovered from a woman aged 25 to 39 with COVID-19, enrolled during active disease. Sequencing was carried out using peripheral blood.

The CDR3 loop reads CASSSTGRRQPQHF. Written as DNA, the CDR3 is TGTGCCAGCAGTTCGACAGGGAGACGTCAGCCCCAGCATTTT. The rearrangement joins TRBV6-2 or TRBV6-3 to TRBJ1-5, with 7 positions matching TRBD1. J gave up 6 bases and V 4 bases, and 6 bases lay outside the gene matches. Germline values: CDR1 MNHEY, CDR2 SVGEGT. The CDR3 length is 14 residues.